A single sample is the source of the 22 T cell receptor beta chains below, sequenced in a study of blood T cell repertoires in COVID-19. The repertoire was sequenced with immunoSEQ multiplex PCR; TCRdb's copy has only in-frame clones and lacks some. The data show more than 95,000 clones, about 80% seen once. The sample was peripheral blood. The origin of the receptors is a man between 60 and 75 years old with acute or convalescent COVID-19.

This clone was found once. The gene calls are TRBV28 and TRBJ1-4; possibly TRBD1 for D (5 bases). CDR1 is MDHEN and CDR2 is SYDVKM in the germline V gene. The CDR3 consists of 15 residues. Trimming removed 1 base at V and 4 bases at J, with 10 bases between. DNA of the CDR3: TGTGCCAGCAGTTTATTGGGGGGAGGTAATGAAAAACTGTTTTTT. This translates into CASSLLGGGNEKLFF.

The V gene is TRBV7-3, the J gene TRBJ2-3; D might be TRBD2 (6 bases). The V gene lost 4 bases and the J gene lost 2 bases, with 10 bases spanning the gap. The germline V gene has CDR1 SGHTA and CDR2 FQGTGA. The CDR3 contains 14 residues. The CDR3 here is CASSSAGPTDTQYF. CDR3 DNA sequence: TGTGCCAGCAGCTCCGCGGGGCCCACAGATACGCAGTATTTT.

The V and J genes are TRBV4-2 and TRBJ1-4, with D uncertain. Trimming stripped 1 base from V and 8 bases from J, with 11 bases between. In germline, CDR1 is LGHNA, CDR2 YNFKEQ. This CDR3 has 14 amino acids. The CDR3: CASSQGQREEKLFF. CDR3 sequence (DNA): TGTGCCAGCAGCCAAGGGCAACGGGAGGAAAAACTGTTTTTT.

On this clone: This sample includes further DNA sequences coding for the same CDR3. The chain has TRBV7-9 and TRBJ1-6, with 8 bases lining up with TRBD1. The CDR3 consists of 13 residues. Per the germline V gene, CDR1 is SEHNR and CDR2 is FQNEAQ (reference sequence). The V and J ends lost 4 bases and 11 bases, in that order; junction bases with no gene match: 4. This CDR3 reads CASSSTQGAPLHF. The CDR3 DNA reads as TGTGCCAGCAGCTCGACACAGGGGGCACCCCTCCACTTT.

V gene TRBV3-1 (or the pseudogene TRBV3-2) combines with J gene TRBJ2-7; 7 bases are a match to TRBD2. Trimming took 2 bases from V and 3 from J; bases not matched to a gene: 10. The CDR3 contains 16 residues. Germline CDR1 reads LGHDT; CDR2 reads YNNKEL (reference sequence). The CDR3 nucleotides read TGTGCCAGCAGCCAATCCCTCAGGGCGGGAGTCTACGAGCAGTACTTC. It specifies CASSQSLRAGVYEQYF.

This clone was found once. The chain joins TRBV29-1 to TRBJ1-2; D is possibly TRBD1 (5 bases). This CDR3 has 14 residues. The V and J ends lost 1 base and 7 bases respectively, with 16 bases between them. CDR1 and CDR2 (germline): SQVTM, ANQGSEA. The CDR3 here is CSVEGEGLDFGYTF. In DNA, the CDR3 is TGCAGCGTTGAAGGGGAGGGGTTGGACTTTGGCTACACCTTC.

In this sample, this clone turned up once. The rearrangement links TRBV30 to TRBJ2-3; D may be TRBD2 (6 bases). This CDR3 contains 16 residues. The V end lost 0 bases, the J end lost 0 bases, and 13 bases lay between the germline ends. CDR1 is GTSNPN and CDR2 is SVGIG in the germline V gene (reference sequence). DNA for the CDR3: TGTGCCTGGAGTGTACGGGCGGGATCAAGCACAGATACGCAGTATTTT. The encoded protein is CAWSVRAGSSTDTQYF.

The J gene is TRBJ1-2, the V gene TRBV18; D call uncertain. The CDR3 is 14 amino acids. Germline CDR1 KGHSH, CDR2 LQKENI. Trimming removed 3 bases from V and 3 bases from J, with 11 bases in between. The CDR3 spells CASSPGPWDYGYTF. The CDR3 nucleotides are TGTGCCAGCTCACCTGGGCCCTGGGACTATGGCTACACCTTC.

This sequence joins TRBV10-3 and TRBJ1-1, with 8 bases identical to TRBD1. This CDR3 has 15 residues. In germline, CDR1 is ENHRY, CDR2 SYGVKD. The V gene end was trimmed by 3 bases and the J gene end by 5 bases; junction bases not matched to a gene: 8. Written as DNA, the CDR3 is TGTGCCATCAGTGATCCAACAGGGGGGAGGACTGAAGCTTTCTTT. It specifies CAISDPTGGRTEAFF.

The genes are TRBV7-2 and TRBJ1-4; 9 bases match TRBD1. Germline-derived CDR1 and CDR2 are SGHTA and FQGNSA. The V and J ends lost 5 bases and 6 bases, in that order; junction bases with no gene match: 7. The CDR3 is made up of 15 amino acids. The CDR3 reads CASSQNRGQDEKLFF. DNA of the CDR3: TGTGCCAGCAGCCAAAACAGGGGGCAGGATGAAAAACTGTTTTTT.

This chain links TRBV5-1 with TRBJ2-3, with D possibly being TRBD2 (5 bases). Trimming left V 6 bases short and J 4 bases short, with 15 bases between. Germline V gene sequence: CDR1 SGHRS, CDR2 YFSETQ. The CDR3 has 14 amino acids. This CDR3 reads CASKSGGGPDTQYF. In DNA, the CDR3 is TGCGCCAGCAAGTCTGGAGGAGGTCCAGATACGCAGTATTTT.

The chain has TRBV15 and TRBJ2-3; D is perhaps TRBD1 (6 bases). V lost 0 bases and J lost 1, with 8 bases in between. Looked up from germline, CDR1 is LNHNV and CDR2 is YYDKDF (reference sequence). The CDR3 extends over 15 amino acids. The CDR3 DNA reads TGTGCCACCAGCAGAGACCGACAGGGCACAGATACGCAGTATTTT. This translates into CATSRDRQGTDTQYF.

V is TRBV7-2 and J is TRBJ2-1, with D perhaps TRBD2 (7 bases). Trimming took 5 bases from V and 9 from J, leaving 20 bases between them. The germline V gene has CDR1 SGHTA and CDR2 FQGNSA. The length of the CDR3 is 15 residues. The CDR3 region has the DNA TGTGCCAGCAGCCCCCTGGCGGGGGCTTACGCTGAGCAGTTCTTC. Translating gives CASSPLAGAYAEQFF.

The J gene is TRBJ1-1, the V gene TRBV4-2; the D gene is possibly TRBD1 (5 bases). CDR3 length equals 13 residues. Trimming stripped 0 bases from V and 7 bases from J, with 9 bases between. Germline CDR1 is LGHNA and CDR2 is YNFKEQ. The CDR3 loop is CASSQETVGEAFF. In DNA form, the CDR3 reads TGTGCCAGCAGCCAAGAGACAGTTGGTGAAGCTTTCTTT.

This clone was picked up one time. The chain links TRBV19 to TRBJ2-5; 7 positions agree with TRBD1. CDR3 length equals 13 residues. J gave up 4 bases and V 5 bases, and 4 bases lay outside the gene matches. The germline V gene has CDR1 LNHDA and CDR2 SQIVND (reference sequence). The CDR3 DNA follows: TGTGCCAGTAGTGGCAGGGGGAGAGAGACCCAGTACTTC. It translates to CASSGRGRETQYF. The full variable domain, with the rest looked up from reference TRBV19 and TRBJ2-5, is DGGITQSPKYLFRKEGQNVTLSCEQNLNHDAMYWYRQDPGQGLRLIYYSQIVNDFQKGDIAEGYSVSREKKESFPLTVTSAQKNPTAFYLCASSGRGRETQYFGPGTRLLVL.

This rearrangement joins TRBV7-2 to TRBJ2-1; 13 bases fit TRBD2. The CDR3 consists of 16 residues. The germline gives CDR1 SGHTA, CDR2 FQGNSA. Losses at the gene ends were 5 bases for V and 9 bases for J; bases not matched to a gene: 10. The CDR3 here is CASSPRLAGGAREQFF. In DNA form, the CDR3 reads TGTGCCAGCAGCCCAAGACTAGCGGGAGGTGCGCGTGAGCAGTTCTTC. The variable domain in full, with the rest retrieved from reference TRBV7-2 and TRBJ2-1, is GAGVSQSPSNKVTEKGKDVELRCDPISGHTALYWYRQSLGQGLEFLIYFQGNSAPDKSGLPSDRFSAERTGGSVSTLTIQRTQQEDSAVYLCASSPRLAGGAREQFFGPGTRLTVL.

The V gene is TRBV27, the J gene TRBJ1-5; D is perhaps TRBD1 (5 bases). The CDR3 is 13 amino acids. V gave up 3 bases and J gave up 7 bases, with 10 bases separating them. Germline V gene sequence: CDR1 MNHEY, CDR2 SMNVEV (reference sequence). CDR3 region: CASSFGGEQPQHF. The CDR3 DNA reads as TGTGCCAGCAGTTTCGGGGGTGAACAGCCCCAGCATTTT.

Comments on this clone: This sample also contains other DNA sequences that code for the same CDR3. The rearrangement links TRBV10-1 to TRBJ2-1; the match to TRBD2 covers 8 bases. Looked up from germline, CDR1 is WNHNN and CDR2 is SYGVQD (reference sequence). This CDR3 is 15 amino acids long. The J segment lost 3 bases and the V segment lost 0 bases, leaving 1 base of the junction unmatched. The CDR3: CASSESSGSYNEQFF. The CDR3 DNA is TGCGCCAGCAGTGAGTCCAGCGGGAGCTACAATGAGCAGTTCTTC.

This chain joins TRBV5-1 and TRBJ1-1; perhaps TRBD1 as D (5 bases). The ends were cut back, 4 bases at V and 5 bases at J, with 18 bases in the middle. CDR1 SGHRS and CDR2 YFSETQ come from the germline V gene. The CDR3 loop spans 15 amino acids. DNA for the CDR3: TGCGCCAGCAGCCCCTGGGGCGGGGGGGATACTGAAGCTTTCTTT. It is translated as CASSPWGGGDTEAFF.

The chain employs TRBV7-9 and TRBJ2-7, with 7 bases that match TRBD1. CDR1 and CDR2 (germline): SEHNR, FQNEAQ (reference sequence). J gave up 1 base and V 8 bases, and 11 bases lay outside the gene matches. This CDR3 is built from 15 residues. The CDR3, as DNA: TGTGCCAGCGATTTAAACGGACAGGTATCCTACGAGCAGTACTTC. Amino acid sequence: CASDLNGQVSYEQYF.

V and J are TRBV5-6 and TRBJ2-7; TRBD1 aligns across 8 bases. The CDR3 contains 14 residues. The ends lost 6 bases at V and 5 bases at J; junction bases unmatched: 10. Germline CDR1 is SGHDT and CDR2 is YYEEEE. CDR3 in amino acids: CASTPAGGGHEQYF. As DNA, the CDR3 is TGTGCCAGCACTCCGGCAGGGGGCGGACACGAGCAGTACTTC.

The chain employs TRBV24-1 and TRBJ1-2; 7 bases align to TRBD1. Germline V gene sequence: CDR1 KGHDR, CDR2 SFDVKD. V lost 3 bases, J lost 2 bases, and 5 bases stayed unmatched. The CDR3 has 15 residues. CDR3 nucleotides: TGTGCCACCAGTGATGCTAAGACAGGGAACTATGGCTACACCTTC. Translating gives CATSDAKTGNYGYTF.